Following are 32 T cell receptor beta chains from one sample sequenced in a study of cytomegalovirus exposure and HLA in healthy donors. PCR amplification relied on 60 Vbeta primers (plus 13 Jbeta primers). Produced via immunoSEQ multiplex PCR; TCRdb's table is partial and in-frame only. In the table there are fewer than 200,000 clones, 80% to 90% of which are singletons. The specimen was PBMCs. Receptor source: a woman aged 18-29 years in good health and CMV-seronegative.

This chain joins TRBV5-1 and TRBJ2-2, with a tentative D call TRBD2 (6 bases). The CDR3 covers 17 residues. Trimming removed 1 base at V and 3 bases at J, with 16 bases between. Germline CDR1 is SGHRS and CDR2 is YFSETQ. CDR3 region: CASSLLFGSVDTGELFF. The CDR3 coding sequence is TGCGCCAGCAGCTTGTTGTTCGGGAGTGTAGACACCGGGGAGCTGTTTTTT.

This clone appeared a few times. The chain recombines TRBV12-5 with TRBJ2-3; the D gene is possibly TRBD2 (5 bases). Germline V gene data show CDR1 as LGHNT and CDR2 as FRNRAP. The V gene lost 6 bases and the J gene lost 1 base, with 23 bases spanning the gap. CDR3 length: 18 amino acids. CDR3 DNA sequence: TGTGCTAGTGGCGCGGCGGGCTCCGGAATACTTGGCACAGATACGCAGTATTTT. As protein: CASGAAGSGILGTDTQYF.

This chain joins TRBV6-5 and TRBJ2-3; no definite D call. Trimming stripped 5 bases from V and 4 bases from J, with 7 bases between. Looked up from germline, CDR1 is MNHEY and CDR2 is SVGAGI. CDR3 size: 12 residues. The CDR3 DNA reads as TGTGCCAGCAGTCCAGATGCAGATACGCAGTATTTT. It specifies CASSPDADTQYF.

The gene calls are TRBV2 and TRBJ2-2, with a weak D call TRBD2 (6 bases). Between the trimmed V and J ends, which lost 4 bases and 1 base, there was a span of 13 bases. The CDR3 extends over 16 amino acids. Looked up from germline, CDR1 is SNHLY and CDR2 is FYNNEI. CDR3 DNA: TGTGCCAGCAGTGTCCGGGAGACAAGGAACACCGGGGAGCTGTTTTTT. Translating it yields CASSVRETRNTGELFF.

The rearrangement joins TRBV5-1 to TRBJ2-6, with D unresolved. This CDR3 has 15 amino acids. Germline assignment: CDR1 SGHRS and CDR2 YFSETQ. V lost 0 bases and J 0 bases, leaving 4 bases between the germline ends. CDR3 coding DNA: TGCGCCAGCAGCTTGGGAGTCTCTGGGGCCAACGTCCTGACTTTC. The encoded protein is CASSLGVSGANVLTF.

The rearrangement uses TRBV9 and TRBJ2-7; 7 bases are shared with TRBD2. Unmatched junction bases numbered 13, after V lost 4 bases and J lost 3 bases. The germline V gene has CDR1 SGDLS and CDR2 YYNGEE. This CDR3 is built from 16 residues. Written as DNA, the CDR3 is TGTGCCAGCAGCCTCTCAGAAGCGGGACGTTACTACGAGCAGTACTTC. This translates into CASSLSEAGRYYEQYF.

This clone was observed a handful of times. The chain links TRBV30 to TRBJ2-2; the D gene is possibly TRBD1 (6 bases). Per the germline V gene, CDR1 is GTSNPN and CDR2 is SVGIG (reference sequence). The CDR3 is made up of 16 amino acids. With 5 bases removed from V and 3 bases from J, the gap between germline ends came to 19 bases. The CDR3 nucleotides read TGTGCCTGGGTTCGAAACACAGGGAAGGACACCGGGGAGCTGTTTTTT. Its translation is CAWVRNTGKDTGELFF.

The rearrangement uses TRBV2 and TRBJ2-7; 15 bases are a match to TRBD2. From germline, CDR1 is SNHLY and CDR2 FYNNEI. This CDR3 comprises 19 residues. Unmatched junction bases numbered 17, after V lost 7 bases and J lost 4 bases. The CDR3 region is CASTPIPGLAGGSDYEQYF. The DNA of the CDR3 is TGTGCCAGCACACCGATTCCGGGACTAGCGGGAGGTTCTGATTACGAGCAGTACTTC.

J is TRBJ2-5 and V is TRBV5-5, with D possibly being TRBD1 (6 bases). CDR3 length: 14 amino acids. Germline values: CDR1 SGHKS, CDR2 YYEKEE (reference sequence). Trimming pared 2 bases from V and 0 bases from J, leaving 8 bases between. In DNA, the CDR3 is TGTGCCAGCAGCTTAAGGGGGTACCAAGAGACCCAGTACTTC. Translated, it gives CASSLRGYQETQYF.

This clone was observed a single time. This chain uses TRBV11-2 with TRBJ1-4; TRBD1 matches 7 bases. The CDR3 is made up of 16 amino acids. V shed 1 base and J 10 bases; nucleotides not matched to a gene: 12. CDR1 SGHAT and CDR2 FQNNGV come from the germline V gene. DNA for the CDR3: TGTGCCAGCAGCTTAGGCGTCAGGGGGAATATCGGAAAACTGTTTTTT. Residues: CASSLGVRGNIGKLFF.

This chain uses TRBV28 with TRBJ2-1, with D perhaps TRBD2 (6 bases). Germline assignment: CDR1 MDHEN and CDR2 SYDVKM. Trimming removed 4 bases at V and 5 bases at J, with 15 bases between. The CDR3 consists of 15 residues. DNA for the CDR3: TGTGCCAGCAGTTCCCGACAAGGGGAGGACAATGAGCAGTTCTTC. Protein sequence: CASSSRQGEDNEQFF.

The V call is TRBV7-9, the J call TRBJ1-4; 8 bases are shared with TRBD1. The CDR3 extends over 18 amino acids. Losses at the gene ends were 4 bases for V and 0 bases for J; bases not matched to a gene: 10. Germline CDR1 SEHNR, CDR2 FQNEAQ (reference sequence). CDR3 amino acids: CASSSRDRPYATNEKLFF. The DNA for the CDR3 is TGTGCCAGCAGCTCCCGGGACAGGCCGTACGCAACTAATGAAAAACTGTTTTTT. Complete variable domain (other parts from reference TRBV7-9 and TRBJ1-4): DTGVSQNPRHKITKRGQNVTFRCDPISEHNRLYWYRQTLGQGPEFLTYFQNEAQLEKSRLLSDRFSAERPKGSFSTLEIQRTEQGDSAMYLCASSSRDRPYATNEKLFFGSGTQLSVL.

The chain couples TRBV25-1 to TRBJ2-5, with 7 bases that match TRBD2. With the DNA end fitting TRBJ2-7 better, the J assignment may be wrong. This CDR3 region has 15 residues. Germline values: CDR1 MGHDK, CDR2 SYGVNS. CDR3 region: CASKRGIGEGYEQYF. The DNA of the CDR3 is TGTGCCAGCAAAAGGGGAATAGGGGAGGGCTACGAGCAGTACTTC.

The chain joins TRBV2 to TRBJ1-4; no firm D call. Germline CDR1 is SNHLY and CDR2 is FYNNEI. The CDR3 has 15 amino acids. Trimming shortened V by 5 bases and J by 3 bases, and 13 bases separated the two germline ends. CDR3 residues: CASSPRLGANEKLFF. CDR3 nucleotide sequence: TGTGCCAGCAGTCCCAGACTTGGAGCTAATGAAAAACTGTTTTTT. Full variable domain (remainder filled in from reference TRBV2 and TRBJ1-4): EPEVTQTPSHQVTQMGQEVILRCVPISNHLYFYWYRQILGQKVEFLVSFYNNEISEKSEIFDDQFSVERPDGSNFTLKIRSTKLEDSAMYFCASSPRLGANEKLFFGSGTQLSVL.

The gene calls are TRBV9 and TRBJ2-1, with a possible D match to TRBD2 (6 bases). This CDR3 spans 19 amino acids. The germline V and J ends were trimmed by 4 bases and 0 bases, with 23 bases remaining between them. Germline CDR1 is SGDLS and CDR2 is YYNGEE. The CDR3 sequence: CASSPRPGQVGGSYNEQFF. As DNA, the CDR3 is TGTGCCAGCAGCCCACGACCGGGCCAAGTGGGGGGCTCCTACAATGAGCAGTTCTTC.

The rearrangement links TRBV11-3 to TRBJ2-7; TRBD1 is a possible D gene (6 bases). This CDR3 has 14 amino acids. Looked up from germline, CDR1 is SGHNT and CDR2 is YENEEA. V lost 5 bases and J 4 bases, leaving 15 bases between the germline ends. In nucleotides, the CDR3 is TGTGCCAGCAGCCCTGTGGGGGCCGGGTACGAGCAGTACTTC. It specifies CASSPVGAGYEQYF.

This chain joins TRBV4-3 and TRBJ1-2, with 7 bases matching TRBD1. J was trimmed by 6 bases and V by 0 bases; bases with no gene match: 7. The germline gives CDR1 LGHNA, CDR2 YSLEER. The CDR3 covers 15 residues. CDR3 region: CASSQERGREDGYTF. In nucleotides, the CDR3 is TGCGCCAGCAGCCAAGAGAGGGGGCGCGAGGATGGCTACACCTTC.

Worth noting for this clone: This CDR3 is also generated by other DNA sequences in the sample. The rearrangement links TRBV27 to TRBJ1-1; 9 nucleotides agree with TRBD1. V was clipped by 5 bases and J by 1 base; unmatched bases: 2. CDR1 and CDR2 from the germline V gene are MNHEY and SMNVEV (reference sequence). The CDR3 extends over 14 amino acids. The DNA of the CDR3 is TGTGCCAGCAGTCAACAGGGGGCGAACACTGAAGCTTTCTTT. Translating gives CASSQQGANTEAFF.

The CDR3 spells CASPPQSDRGRWDLDTEAFF. CDR3 sequence (DNA): TGTGCCAGCCCCCCCCAATCGGACAGGGGGCGTTGGGATTTGGACACTGAAGCTTTCTTT. The rearrangement links TRBV2 to TRBJ1-1; the match to TRBD1 covers 11 bases. Germline CDR1 is SNHLY and CDR2 is FYNNEI. Unmatched junction bases numbered 23, after V lost 8 bases and J lost 3 bases. The CDR3 runs to 20 residues.

V is TRBV6-5 and J is TRBJ1-1; possibly TRBD1 for D (6 bases). The germline V gene has CDR1 MNHEY and CDR2 SVGAGI. Trimming took 7 bases from V and 1 from J, leaving 7 bases between them. The CDR3 covers 12 residues. CDR3 protein: CASTRGNTEAFF. The CDR3 DNA reads as TGTGCCAGCACCAGGGGGAACACTGAAGCTTTCTTT.

The V and J genes are TRBV6-1 and TRBJ2-3, with TRBD2 matching over 7 bases. CDR1 is MNHNS and CDR2 is SASEGT in the germline V gene. The CDR3 spans 16 residues. V trimming: 3 bases; J trimming: 0 bases; junction bases outside the gene matches: 6. CDR3 sequence: CASSDAGTISTDTQYF. CDR3 nucleotide sequence: TGTGCCAGCAGTGATGCCGGGACTATTAGCACAGATACGCAGTATTTT.

The gene calls are TRBV29-1 and TRBJ2-1, with D possibly TRBD2 on 5 matching bases. The CDR3 has 13 amino acids. Germline CDR1 SQVTM, CDR2 ANQGSEA. CDR3 region: CHTRTPTWDEQFF. The CDR3 DNA sequence: TGCCATACGAGGACTCCTACTTGGGATGAGCAGTTCTTC.

The chain recombines TRBV10-1 with TRBJ1-5; no clear D gene. This CDR3 contains 13 residues. V was shortened by 3 bases and J by 10 bases, with 13 bases between the two germline ends. The V gene's germline CDR1 is WNHNN and CDR2 SYGVQD (reference sequence). CDR3 in amino acids: CASSDRFSGPQHF. The DNA of the CDR3 is TGCGCCAGCAGTGACAGGTTTTCTGGACCCCAGCATTTT.

The chain combines TRBV7-2 with TRBJ2-6; D possibly corresponds to TRBD2 (6 bases). Germline-derived CDR1 and CDR2 are SGHTA and FQGNSA. V was trimmed by 2 bases and J by 2 bases, leaving 13 bases between them. CDR3 size: 17 residues. The CDR3: CASSLTTGEAGANVLTF. In nucleotides, the CDR3 is TGTGCCAGCAGCTTAACTACGGGAGAGGCTGGGGCCAACGTCCTGACTTTC.

The chain recombines TRBV5-1 with TRBJ1-2, with TRBD1 identical over 9 bases. The V gene's germline CDR1 is SGHRS and CDR2 YFSETQ. The V segment lost 4 bases and the J segment 2 bases; nucleotides outside the gene matches: 3. The CDR3 is 14 amino acids. CDR3 amino acids: CASSLTGGNYGYTF. Here the CDR3 DNA reads TGCGCCAGCAGCCTGACAGGGGGAAACTATGGCTACACCTTC.

This sequence joins TRBV5-1 and TRBJ1-1; the match to TRBD1 covers 9 bases. CDR1 and CDR2 (germline): SGHRS, YFSETQ. With V trimmed by 0 bases and J by 6 bases, 12 bases remained unmatched. This CDR3 spans 17 amino acids. CDR3 loop: CASSLAPDRGMRAEAFF. In DNA, the CDR3 is TGCGCCAGCAGCTTGGCACCGGACAGGGGTATGAGGGCTGAAGCTTTCTTT.

The rearrangement uses TRBV4-1 and TRBJ1-3; D is unresolved. The germline V and J ends were trimmed by 1 base and 4 bases, with 14 bases remaining between them. Germline assignment: CDR1 MGHRA and CDR2 YSYEKL. The CDR3 consists of 16 residues. Here the CDR3 DNA reads TGCGCCAGCAGCCAAGGATGGGGAGGGTCAGGAAACACCATATATTTT. Its protein is CASSQGWGGSGNTIYF.

The gene calls are TRBV6-1 and TRBJ2-3; TRBD1 agrees at 9 bases. This CDR3 spans 15 amino acids. The ends lost 7 bases at V and 9 bases at J; junction bases unmatched: 14. Germline CDR1 is MNHNS and CDR2 is SASEGT. The CDR3 loop is CASITRQGVLATQYF. The CDR3 bases are TGTGCCAGCATTACCCGACAGGGGGTTCTAGCCACGCAGTATTTT.

J is TRBJ2-2 and V is TRBV6-5, with a tentative D call TRBD1 (6 bases). Trimming pared 2 bases from V and 6 bases from J, leaving 7 bases between. The germline CDR1 and CDR2 sequences are MNHEY and SVGAGI. CDR3 length: 13 amino acids. The CDR3 coding sequence is TGTGCCAGCAGTTACCGACAGGCCGGGGAGCTGTTTTTT. This codes for CASSYRQAGELFF.

This sequence joins TRBV27 and TRBJ2-5, with TRBD2 matching over 8 bases. V was clipped by 4 bases and J by 3 bases; unmatched bases: 7. The germline CDR1 and CDR2 sequences are MNHEY and SMNVEV (reference sequence). The CDR3 totals 15 residues. CDR3 bases: TGTGCCAGCAGTTACGCGGGACTAGGGAAAGAGACCCAGTACTTC. Translation gives CASSYAGLGKETQYF.

There are a few counts of this clone. The chain uses TRBV5-6 and TRBJ1-6; 8 nucleotides agree with TRBD1. J gave up 9 bases and V 1 base, and 3 bases lay outside the gene matches. Per germline, CDR1 SGHDT and CDR2 YYEEEE. The CDR3 is made up of 14 amino acids. The chain's CDR3 is CASSLRQGTSPLHF. CDR3 bases: TGTGCCAGCAGCTTGAGACAGGGGACTTCACCCCTCCACTTT.

CDR3 sequence: CASSFAPNTISGNTIYF. The CDR3 DNA is TGTGCCAGTAGCTTTGCACCCAACACGATCTCTGGAAACACCATATATTTT. J is TRBJ1-3 and V is TRBV19; D gene unclear. With 6 bases removed from V and 0 bases from J, the gap between germline ends came to 18 bases. CDR1 and CDR2 (germline): LNHDA, SQIVND (reference sequence). This CDR3 has 17 amino acids. Full variable domain (rest looked up from reference TRBV19 and TRBJ1-3): DGGITQSPKYLFRKEGQNVTLSCEQNLNHDAMYWYRQDPGQGLRLIYYSQIVNDFQKGDIAEGYSVSREKKESFPLTVTSAQKNPTAFYLCASSFAPNTISGNTIYFGEGSWLTVV.